The clone carrying this TCR beta chain was counted between two and nine times. This record comes from a study of T-cell memory formation after mild COVID-19. MiXCR was run by TCRdb on the 5' RACE reads, yielding one entry per CDR3 protein. The table includes 150,000 to 200,000 distinct CDR3 sequences, about 14% detected once. The specimen was PBMCs or a T cell subset sorted from them (not recorded which). The clonotype originates from an adult woman who had mild COVID-19 (a few samples of this study predate the infection). Cell type and time point are not known.

The CDR3 is CASSHGTGSRGGYTF. The CDR3 nucleotides read TGCGCCAGCAGCCATGGAACAGGGTCCAGGGGTGGCTACACCTTC. The chain joins TRBV4-1 to TRBJ1-2; D possibly corresponds to TRBD1 (6 bases). The CDR3 spans 15 residues. Trimming removed 3 bases at V and 7 bases at J, with 18 bases between. In germline, CDR1 is MGHRA, CDR2 YSYEKL.